This paragraph covers one T cell receptor (beta chain) sequence. Measured with immunoSEQ multiplex PCR; TCRdb has only the in-frame clones, and not every one. This table has fewer than 90,000 clones, 90% to 95% appearing once. The sample comes from a study of technical replicates of blood from a handful of donors. Germline CDR1 PRHDT, CDR2 FYEKMQ (reference sequence). The length of the CDR3 is 17 residues. With V trimmed by 5 bases and J by 4 bases, 9 bases remained unmatched. The sample was T cells isolated from PBMCs. This sequence joins TRBV13 and TRBJ2-1; 12 bases are shared with TRBD2. This TCR was sampled from a human donor in good health. The CDR3 DNA follows: TGTGCCAGCAGCCCCAGCCTACTAGCGGGAGGATACAATGAGCAGTTCTTC. It is translated as CASSPSLLAGGYNEQFF. The full variable domain, its missing parts supplied by reference TRBV13 and TRBJ2-1, is AAGVIQSPRHLIKEKRETATLKCYPIPRHDTVYWYQQGPGQDPQFLISFYEKMQSDKGSIPDRFSAQQFSDYHSELNMSSLELGDSALYFCASSPSLLAGGYNEQFFGPGTRLTVL.